The next 11 T cell receptor beta chains were all read from a single sample in a study of blood T cell repertoires in COVID-19. Produced via immunoSEQ multiplex PCR; TCRdb's table is partial and in-frame only. The table shows more than 200,000 clones, with just over 85% occurring only once. Sequenced material: peripheral blood. All receptors come from an older man with acute or convalescent COVID-19.

The chain has TRBV28 and TRBJ2-7, with D possibly matching TRBD2 (5 bases). CDR1 is MDHEN, CDR2 SYDVKM, per germline. The CDR3 covers 12 residues. V lost 8 bases to trimming and J lost 5 bases, with 13 bases between them. As DNA, the CDR3 is TGTGCCAGCGGGAGCTTGGTGGACGAGCAGTACTTC. It specifies CASGSLVDEQYF. Using reference TRBV28 and TRBJ2-7 for the parts outside the CDR3, the full variable domain is DVKVTQSSRYLVKRTGEKVFLECVQDMDHENMFWYRQDPGLGLRLIYFSYDVKMKEKGDIPEGYSVSREKKERFSLILESASTNQTSMYLCASGSLVDEQYFGPGTRLTVT.

The rearrangement joins TRBV19 to TRBJ1-5; the D gene is possibly TRBD1 (6 bases). Per the germline V gene, CDR1 is LNHDA and CDR2 is SQIVND (reference sequence). Trimming pared 6 bases from V and 6 bases from J, leaving 18 bases between. The length of the CDR3 is 15 residues. The CDR3 bases are TGTGCCAGTAGGACCGGGACAAAATCGGTTCAGCCCCAGCATTTT. Amino acid sequence: CASRTGTKSVQPQHF. Combining the CDR3 with reference TRBV19 and TRBJ1-5 gives the whole variable domain DGGITQSPKYLFRKEGQNVTLSCEQNLNHDAMYWYRQDPGQGLRLIYYSQIVNDFQKGDIAEGYSVSREKKESFPLTVTSAQKNPTAFYLCASRTGTKSVQPQHFGDGTRLSIL.

CDR3 nucleotide sequence: TGTGCCACCAGTGACCCGGGACAGATCCATGGCTACACCTTC. Its protein product is CATSDPGQIHGYTF. The V and J genes are TRBV24-1 and TRBJ1-2; 7 bases map to TRBD1. The germline CDR1 and CDR2 sequences are KGHDR and SFDVKD. CDR3 length: 14 residues. V lost 4 bases to trimming and J lost 6 bases; unmatched junction nucleotides: 7.

This chain joins TRBV7-2 and TRBJ1-2; TRBD1 agrees at 7 bases. This CDR3 is built from 16 residues. In germline, CDR1 is SGHTA, CDR2 FQGNSA. V gave up 5 bases and J gave up 0 bases; unmatched junction bases: 9. Here the CDR3 DNA reads TGTGCCAGCAGCAGCACCGGGACAGTGCCTAACTATGGCTACACCTTC. Its protein is CASSSTGTVPNYGYTF.

The rearrangement uses TRBV18 and TRBJ1-4; 7 bases line up with TRBD1. Germline trimming cut 8 bases from V and 8 bases from J; bases unmatched to any gene: 14. CDR1 is KGHSH, CDR2 LQKENI, per germline. The CDR3 totals 15 residues. The CDR3 reads CASRTGVAEGEKLFF. The CDR3 nucleotides read TGTGCCAGCCGAACAGGGGTAGCTGAAGGCGAAAAACTGTTTTTT.

The chain is built from TRBV28 and TRBJ1-2, with TRBD1 as a possible D gene (6 bases). V lost 5 bases and J 3 bases, leaving 13 bases between the germline ends. Germline loops: CDR1 MDHEN, CDR2 SYDVKM. This CDR3 contains 14 residues. CDR3 DNA sequence: TGTGCCAGCAGTGTGCCCAGGGGACACTATGGCTACACCTTC. It codes for CASSVPRGHYGYTF.

The chain employs TRBV7-2 and TRBJ1-5, with TRBD1 matching 7 bases. CDR1 is SGHTA and CDR2 is FQGNSA in the germline V gene. This CDR3 region has 15 residues. Unmatched junction bases numbered 5, after V lost 2 bases and J lost 4 bases. The CDR3 sequence: CASSLNRGPNQPQHF. CDR3 coding DNA: TGTGCCAGCAGCTTAAACAGGGGCCCAAATCAGCCCCAGCATTTT.

The chain carries TRBV9 and TRBJ1-5; 8 nucleotides line up with TRBD1. The CDR3 extends over 16 amino acids. Germline-derived CDR1 and CDR2 are SGDLS and YYNGEE. J lost 2 bases, V lost 2 bases, and 6 bases had no gene match. The CDR3 loop reads CASSVGLGQGNQPQHF. The CDR3 nucleotides read TGTGCCAGCAGCGTGGGATTGGGACAGGGCAATCAGCCCCAGCATTTT.

The chain uses TRBV28 and TRBJ2-1; D unclear. The CDR3 covers 13 residues. The V and J ends lost 2 bases and 14 bases respectively, with 16 bases between them. Germline loops: CDR1 MDHEN, CDR2 SYDVKM. Written as DNA, the CDR3 is TGTGCCAGCAGTTTAGTACAGACCTCCACGGAGTTCTTC. Its protein is CASSLVQTSTEFF.

This chain links TRBV28 with TRBJ2-7; 9 bases line up with TRBD1. The CDR3 consists of 17 residues. The V and J ends lost 1 base and 1 base, in that order; junction bases with no gene match: 8. Germline-derived CDR1 and CDR2 are MDHEN and SYDVKM. In DNA form, the CDR3 reads TGTGCCAGCAGTTTATCAGCCACCGGGACAGGGTCCTACGAGCAGTACTTC. Translation: CASSLSATGTGSYEQYF.

The chain is built from TRBV5-1 and TRBJ1-2, with D possibly TRBD1 on 5 matching bases. Trimming pared 4 bases from V and 0 bases from J, leaving 16 bases between. CDR1 and CDR2 from the germline V gene are SGHRS and YFSETQ. There are 16 residues in the CDR3. Here the CDR3 DNA reads TGCGCCAGCAGCGGCCAGGGCCTTCCTACTAACTATGGCTACACCTTC. It yields the protein CASSGQGLPTNYGYTF.